This TCR beta chain was retrieved from a study of cytomegalovirus exposure and HLA in healthy donors. Primers included in the PCR were 60 Vbeta and 13 Jbeta primers. Generated by immunoSEQ multiplex PCR, the TCRdb table keeps only in-frame clones and is missing some. The table includes roughly 130,000 clones, approximately 82% detected once. The length of the CDR3 is 16 residues. Trimming stripped 0 bases from V and 4 bases from J, with 12 bases between. Germline V gene sequence: CDR1 LGHNA, CDR2 YNFKEQ. V is TRBV4-2 and J is TRBJ2-2, with D tentatively TRBD1 (5 bases). The clonotype originates from a boy between 2 and 10 years old in good health and CMV-seronegative. The sample was PBMCs. The CDR3, as DNA: TGTGCCAGCAGCCAAGATTTCGGTGGGGCCACCGGGGAGCTGTTTTTT. It specifies CASSQDFGGATGELFF.